The 13 T cell receptor beta chains presented below share a single source sample, sequenced in a study of shared clonotypes between healthy human individuals. Measured with immunoSEQ multiplex PCR; TCRdb has only the in-frame clones, and not every one. The data show more than 450,000 clones, 60% to 85% seen once. The sample consisted of PBMCs. The receptors come from a woman aged 40 to 49 in good health. Some clones in this sample may be carry-over from other donors' samples.

The rearrangement uses TRBV6-1 and TRBJ1-4; D not resolved. Between the trimmed V and J ends, which lost 6 bases and 7 bases, there was a span of 6 bases. Germline values: CDR1 MNHNS, CDR2 SASEGT. The CDR3 runs to 11 residues. CDR3 sequence: CASSRLEKLFF. The DNA of the CDR3 is TGTGCCAGCAGCAGACTTGAAAAACTGTTTTTT.

CDR3 DNA sequence: TGTGCCAGCAGTTCCCAGGGGAACACTGAAGCTTTCTTT. Translated, it gives CASSSQGNTEAFF. The rearrangement links TRBV6-5 to TRBJ1-1, with D perhaps matching TRBD1 (5 bases). Germline V gene lookup returns CDR1 MNHEY and CDR2 SVGAGI. V was clipped by 4 bases and J by 1 base, with 7 bases between them. The CDR3 consists of 13 residues.

The chain recombines TRBV5-4 with TRBJ2-2; weak D call: TRBD2 (6 bases). CDR3 length: 14 residues. Germline V gene sequence: CDR1 SGHNT, CDR2 YYREEE (reference sequence). V was shortened by 0 bases and J by 7 bases, with 10 bases between the two germline ends. The chain's CDR3 is CASSLDGRNGELFF. For the CDR3, the DNA is TGTGCCAGCAGCTTGGACGGGAGAAACGGGGAGCTGTTTTTT.

This clone was detected a few times. The chain combines TRBV28 with TRBJ1-4, with D perhaps TRBD1 (5 bases). CDR1 is MDHEN and CDR2 is SYDVKM in the germline V gene. The CDR3 spans 14 residues. Trimming stripped 2 bases from V and 10 bases from J, with 14 bases between. This CDR3 reads CASSLGQGRGKLFF. In nucleotides, the CDR3 is TGTGCCAGCAGTTTAGGACAAGGGAGGGGAAAACTGTTTTTT.

This chain joins TRBV11-1 and TRBJ2-1; D is undetermined. Trimming took off 5 bases at V and 5 bases at J, with 13 bases between the two ends. Looked up from germline, CDR1 is SGHAT and CDR2 is FQDESV (reference sequence). The CDR3 is 14 amino acids. The CDR3 loop reads CASSALVGNNEQFF. In DNA, the CDR3 is TGTGCCAGCAGCGCCCTGGTGGGAAACAATGAGCAGTTCTTC.

The CDR3 loop is CASSEPGTAYGYTF. CDR3 nucleotide sequence: TGTGCCAGCAGCGAACCTGGGACAGCGTATGGCTACACCTTC. The V and J genes are TRBV7-9 and TRBJ1-2; TRBD1 aligns across 7 bases. J gave up 5 bases and V 5 bases, and 8 bases lay outside the gene matches. CDR3 length equals 14 residues. Per germline, CDR1 SEHNR and CDR2 FQNEAQ (reference sequence). The whole variable domain, filled in from reference TRBV7-9 and TRBJ1-2, reads DTGVSQNPRHKITKRGQNVTFRCDPISEHNRLYWYRQTLGQGPEFLTYFQNEAQLEKSRLLSDRFSAERPKGSFSTLEIQRTEQGDSAMYLCASSEPGTAYGYTFGSGTRLTVV.

This clone was seen only a few times. This CDR3 is CASSFTPDTQYF. The CDR3 DNA sequence: TGCGCCAGCAGCTTCACCCCAGATACGCAGTATTTT. This chain connects TRBV5-1 to TRBJ2-3; D remains unclear. CDR1 is SGHRS, CDR2 YFSETQ, per germline. V was trimmed by 2 bases and J by 4 bases, leaving 5 bases between them. This CDR3 spans 12 amino acids.

The genes are TRBV30 and TRBJ2-1, with 7 bases matching TRBD2. From germline, CDR1 is GTSNPN and CDR2 SVGIG (reference sequence). Trimming cost V 4 bases and J 4 bases; bases outside gene matches: 7. This CDR3 region has 14 residues. The DNA of the CDR3 is TGTGCCTGGAAGTCGGGACTAACATACAATGAGCAGTTCTTC. This sequence encodes CAWKSGLTYNEQFF.

This rearrangement joins TRBV10-2 to TRBJ2-7; D gene unclear. The V and J ends lost 9 bases and 0 bases respectively, with 12 bases between them. The CDR3 has 13 residues. Germline CDR1 is WSHSY and CDR2 is SAAADI. The CDR3 is CASTDSNSYEQYF. CDR3 coding DNA: TGCGCCAGTACCGACTCCAACTCCTACGAGCAGTACTTC.

The chain carries TRBV15 and TRBJ2-1, with D possibly called TRBD1 or TRBD2 (5 bases each). Germline V gene lookup returns CDR1 LNHNV and CDR2 YYDKDF (reference sequence). V was trimmed by 8 bases and J by 5 bases, leaving 13 bases between them. This CDR3 region has 13 residues. The CDR3 region is CATAPGPNNEQFF. The CDR3 DNA is TGTGCCACCGCCCCGGGACCCAACAATGAGCAGTTCTTC.

V is TRBV7-3 and J is TRBJ2-2; 9 bases agree with TRBD1. The CDR3 has 18 amino acids. The ends lost 7 bases at V and 1 base at J; junction bases unmatched: 13. CDR1 is SGHTA and CDR2 is FQGTGA in the germline V gene. CDR3 sequence reads: CASTLTGGTSVNTGELFF. The CDR3 DNA is TGTGCCAGCACCCTGACAGGGGGAACTAGCGTGAACACCGGGGAGCTGTTTTTT. The variable domain in full, completed from reference TRBV7-3 and TRBJ2-2, reads GAGVSQTPSNKVTEKGKYVELRCDPISGHTALYWYRQSLGQGPEFLIYFQGTGAADDSGLPNDRFFAVRPEGSVSTLKIQRTERGDSAVYLCASTLTGGTSVNTGELFFGEGSRLTVL.

The rearrangement uses TRBV5-1 and TRBJ1-1; TRBD1 might be the D (5 bases). This CDR3 is built from 15 residues. Germline CDR1 is SGHRS and CDR2 is YFSETQ. V gave up 0 bases and J gave up 3 bases, with 12 bases separating them. The CDR3: CASSLEPGGYTEAFF. The CDR3 DNA is TGCGCCAGCAGCTTGGAACCGGGGGGTTACACTGAAGCTTTCTTT.

The chain recombines TRBV25-1 with TRBJ1-4; 8 nucleotides align to TRBD1. This CDR3 region has 16 residues. The ends lost 4 bases at V and 7 bases at J; junction bases unmatched: 11. Looked up from germline, CDR1 is MGHDK and CDR2 is SYGVNS. CDR3 region: CASSGSDRGVIEKLFF. DNA for the CDR3: TGTGCCAGCAGTGGGTCCGACAGGGGCGTGATTGAAAAACTGTTTTTT.